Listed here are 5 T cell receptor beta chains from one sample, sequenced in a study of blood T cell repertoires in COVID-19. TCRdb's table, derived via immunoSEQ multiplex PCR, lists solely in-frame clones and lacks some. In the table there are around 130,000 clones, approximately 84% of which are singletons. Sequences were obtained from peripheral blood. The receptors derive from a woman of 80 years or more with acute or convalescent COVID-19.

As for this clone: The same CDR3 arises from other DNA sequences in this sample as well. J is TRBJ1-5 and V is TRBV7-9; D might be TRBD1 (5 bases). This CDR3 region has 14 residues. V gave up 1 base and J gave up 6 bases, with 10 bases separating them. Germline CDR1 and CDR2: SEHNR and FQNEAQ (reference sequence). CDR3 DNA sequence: TGTGCCAGCAGCTTAGGTCAGGGCGGTCAGCCCCAGCATTTT. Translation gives CASSLGQGGQPQHF.

CDR3 region: CASSARRGPATNEKLFF. The CDR3 nucleotides are TGTGCCAGCAGCGCGAGGCGGGGGCCTGCAACTAATGAAAAACTGTTTTTT. V usage is TRBV28 and J usage is TRBJ1-4, with D maybe TRBD1 (6 bases). Deletions cut 6 bases from V and 0 bases from J, with 17 bases between. This CDR3 is built from 17 residues. Germline assignment: CDR1 MDHEN and CDR2 SYDVKM. Full variable domain (missing parts from reference TRBV28 and TRBJ1-4): DVKVTQSSRYLVKRTGEKVFLECVQDMDHENMFWYRQDPGLGLRLIYFSYDVKMKEKGDIPEGYSVSREKKERFSLILESASTNQTSMYLCASSARRGPATNEKLFFGSGTQLSVL.

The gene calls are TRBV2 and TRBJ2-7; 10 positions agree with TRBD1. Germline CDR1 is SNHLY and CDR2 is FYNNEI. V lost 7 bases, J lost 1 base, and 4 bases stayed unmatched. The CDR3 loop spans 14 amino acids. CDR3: CASTSGQGSYEQYF. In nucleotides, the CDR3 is TGTGCCAGCACCTCGGGACAGGGGTCCTACGAGCAGTACTTC.

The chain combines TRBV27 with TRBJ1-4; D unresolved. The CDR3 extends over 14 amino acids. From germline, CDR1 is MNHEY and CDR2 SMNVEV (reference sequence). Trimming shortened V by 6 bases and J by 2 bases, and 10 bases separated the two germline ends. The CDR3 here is CASSWGVTNEKLFF. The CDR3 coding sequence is TGTGCCAGCAGCTGGGGAGTTACTAATGAAAAACTGTTTTTT.

CDR3 residues: CASSVWTGVGDTQYF. The CDR3 nucleotides read TGTGCCAGCAGTGTTTGGACAGGGGTGGGAGATACGCAGTATTTT. The V and J genes are TRBV25-1 and TRBJ2-3, with 9 bases fitting TRBD1. The germline V gene encodes CDR1 MGHDK and CDR2 SYGVNS. V trimming: 4 bases; J trimming: 5 bases; junction bases outside the gene matches: 7. The CDR3 consists of 15 residues.